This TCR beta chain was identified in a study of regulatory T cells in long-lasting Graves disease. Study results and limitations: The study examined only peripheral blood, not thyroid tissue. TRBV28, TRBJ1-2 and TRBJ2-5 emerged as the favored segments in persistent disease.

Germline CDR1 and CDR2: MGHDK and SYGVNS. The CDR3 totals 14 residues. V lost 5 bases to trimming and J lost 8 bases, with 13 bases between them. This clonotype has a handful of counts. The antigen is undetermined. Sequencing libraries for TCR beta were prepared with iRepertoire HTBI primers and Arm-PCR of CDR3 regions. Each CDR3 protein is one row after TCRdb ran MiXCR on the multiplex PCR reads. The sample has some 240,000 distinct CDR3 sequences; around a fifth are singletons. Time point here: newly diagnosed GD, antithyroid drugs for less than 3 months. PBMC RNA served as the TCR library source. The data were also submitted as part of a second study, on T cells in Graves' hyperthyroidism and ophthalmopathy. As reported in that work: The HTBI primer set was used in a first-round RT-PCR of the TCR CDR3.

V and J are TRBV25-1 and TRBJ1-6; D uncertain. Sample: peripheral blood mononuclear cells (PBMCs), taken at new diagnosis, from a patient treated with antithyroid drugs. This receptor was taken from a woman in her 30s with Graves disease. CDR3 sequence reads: CASSPPGGYSPLHF. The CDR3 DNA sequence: TGTGCCAGCAGTCCCCCGGGAGGATATTCACCCCTCCACTTT.